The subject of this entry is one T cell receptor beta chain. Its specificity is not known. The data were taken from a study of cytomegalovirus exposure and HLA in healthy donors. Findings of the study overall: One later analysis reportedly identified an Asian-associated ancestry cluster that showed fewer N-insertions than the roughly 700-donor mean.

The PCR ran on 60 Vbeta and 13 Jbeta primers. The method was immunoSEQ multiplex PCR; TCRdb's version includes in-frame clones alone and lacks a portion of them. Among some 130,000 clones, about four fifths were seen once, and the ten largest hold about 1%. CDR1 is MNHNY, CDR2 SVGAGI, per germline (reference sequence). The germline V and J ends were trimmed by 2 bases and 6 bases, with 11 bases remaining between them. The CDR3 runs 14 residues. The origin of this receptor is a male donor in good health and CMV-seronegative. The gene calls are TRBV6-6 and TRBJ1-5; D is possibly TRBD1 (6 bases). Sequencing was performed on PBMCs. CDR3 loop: CASSYRRGVQPQHF. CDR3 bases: TGTGCCAGCAGTTACCGCAGGGGTGTTCAGCCCCAGCATTTT.